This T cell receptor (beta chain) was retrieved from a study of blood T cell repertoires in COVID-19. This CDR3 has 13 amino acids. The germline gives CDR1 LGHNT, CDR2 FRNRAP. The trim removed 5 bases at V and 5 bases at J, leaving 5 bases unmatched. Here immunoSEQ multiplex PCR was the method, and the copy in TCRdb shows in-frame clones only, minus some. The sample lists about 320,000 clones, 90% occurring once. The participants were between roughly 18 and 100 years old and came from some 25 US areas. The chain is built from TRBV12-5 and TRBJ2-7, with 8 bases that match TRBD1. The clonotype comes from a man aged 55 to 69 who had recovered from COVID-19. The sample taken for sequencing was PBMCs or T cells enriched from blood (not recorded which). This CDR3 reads CASGLPDRDEQYF. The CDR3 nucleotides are TGTGCTAGTGGTCTGCCGGACAGGGACGAGCAGTACTTC. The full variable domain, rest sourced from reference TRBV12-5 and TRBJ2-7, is DARVTQTPRHKVTEMGQEVTMRCQPILGHNTVFWYRQTMMQGLELLAYFRNRAPLDDSGMPKDRFSAEMPDATLATLKIQPSEPRDSAVYFCASGLPDRDEQYFGPGTRLTVT.